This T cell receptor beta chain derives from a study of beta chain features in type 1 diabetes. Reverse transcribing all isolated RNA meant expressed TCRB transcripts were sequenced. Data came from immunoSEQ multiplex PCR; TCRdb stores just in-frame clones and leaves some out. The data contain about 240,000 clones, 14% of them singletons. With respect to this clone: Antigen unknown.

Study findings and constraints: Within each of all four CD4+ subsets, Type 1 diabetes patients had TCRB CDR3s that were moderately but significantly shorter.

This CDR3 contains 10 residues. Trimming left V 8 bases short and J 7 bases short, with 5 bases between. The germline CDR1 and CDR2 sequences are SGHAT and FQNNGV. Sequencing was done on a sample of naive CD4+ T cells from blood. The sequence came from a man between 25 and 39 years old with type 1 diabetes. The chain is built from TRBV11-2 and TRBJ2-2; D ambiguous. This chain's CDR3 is CASAFGELFF. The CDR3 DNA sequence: TGTGCCAGCGCGTTCGGGGAGCTGTTTTTT.